These 8 T cell receptor beta chains originate from one sample sequenced in a study of control samples from healthy donors and cancer patients. TCRdb keeps only in-frame clones here, not all; method: immunoSEQ multiplex PCR. The sample comprises 130,000 or so clones, about 90% of which are singletons, and just over 7.5% rests with the top ten. The sequenced material came from PBMCs. The receptors here all came from a man aged 50-60 years with head and neck cancer.

The chain links TRBV2 to TRBJ1-1; D is ambiguous. Trimming stripped 6 bases from V and 4 bases from J, with 15 bases between. The germline gives CDR1 SNHLY, CDR2 FYNNEI. The CDR3 is 14 amino acids. The DNA of the CDR3 is TGTGCCAGCAGCCGTCTGGAGGGAGTCACTGAAGCTTTCTTT. Translating it yields CASSRLEGVTEAFF. The variable domain in full, completed from reference TRBV2 and TRBJ1-1, reads EPEVTQTPSHQVTQMGQEVILRCVPISNHLYFYWYRQILGQKVEFLVSFYNNEISEKSEIFDDQFSVERPDGSNFTLKIRSTKLEDSAMYFCASSRLEGVTEAFFGQGTRLTVV.

The chain uses TRBV5-1 and TRBJ2-5; 9 bases align to TRBD1. This CDR3 comprises 15 residues. Looked up from germline, CDR1 is SGHRS and CDR2 is YFSETQ. Germline trimming cut 3 bases from V and 5 bases from J; bases unmatched to any gene: 8. CDR3 sequence: CASSSGTGRMETQYF. Written as DNA, the CDR3 is TGCGCCAGCAGCTCTGGGACAGGGAGGATGGAGACCCAGTACTTC.

The V call is TRBV10-3, the J call TRBJ2-3; D is uncertain. The CDR3 covers 14 residues. CDR1 is ENHRY and CDR2 is SYGVKD in the germline V gene. V was cut by 0 bases and J by 0 bases, with 4 bases left in between. The CDR3 spells CAISESQSTDTQYF. In DNA form, the CDR3 reads TGTGCCATCAGTGAGTCGCAAAGCACAGATACGCAGTATTTT.

This sequence joins TRBV7-9 and TRBJ1-1, with 7 positions matching TRBD1. The J segment lost 4 bases and the V segment lost 4 bases, leaving 6 bases of the junction unmatched. This CDR3 is 14 amino acids long. From germline, CDR1 is SEHNR and CDR2 FQNEAQ (reference sequence). The CDR3 nucleotides read TGTGCCAGCAGCTCAGGGGGTTTGGTCACTGAAGCTTTCTTT. As protein: CASSSGGLVTEAFF. Full variable domain (missing parts from reference TRBV7-9 and TRBJ1-1): DTGVSQNPRHKITKRGQNVTFRCDPISEHNRLYWYRQTLGQGPEFLTYFQNEAQLEKSRLLSDRFSAERPKGSFSTLEIQRTEQGDSAMYLCASSSGGLVTEAFFGQGTRLTVV.

V usage is TRBV29-1 and J usage is TRBJ1-1, with 12 positions matching TRBD1. This CDR3 contains 15 residues. Germline CDR1 and CDR2: SQVTM and ANQGSEA. J was trimmed by 4 bases and V by 3 bases; bases with no gene match: 6. CDR3 bases: TGCAGCGTTGACCCCGGGACAGGGGGCTTCACTGAAGCTTTCTTT. This gives the protein CSVDPGTGGFTEAFF. Complete variable domain (other parts from reference TRBV29-1 and TRBJ1-1): SAVISQKPSRDICQRGTSLTIQCQVDSQVTMMFWYRQQPGQSLTLIATANQGSEATYESGFVIDKFPISRPNLTFSTLTVSNMSPEDSSIYLCSVDPGTGGFTEAFFGQGTRLTVV.

A single count supports this clone. The chain has TRBV5-4 and TRBJ2-3; D is ambiguous. In germline, CDR1 is SGHNT, CDR2 YYREEE (reference sequence). The CDR3 is made up of 17 amino acids. The V end was cut by 0 bases, the J end by 2 bases, with 16 bases between. DNA for the CDR3: TGTGCCAGCAGCTTGGGGGGTCGTGACCAGATCACAGATACGCAGTATTTT. Amino acids: CASSLGGRDQITDTQYF.

The count of this clone is one. The chain combines TRBV5-1 with TRBJ2-7, with TRBD2 matching 9 bases. Trimming at V came to 0 bases and at J to 6 bases, leaving 7 bases not matched to a gene. The length of the CDR3 is 15 residues. The germline V gene has CDR1 SGHRS and CDR2 YFSETQ. The CDR3 region has the DNA TGCGCCAGCAGCTTGGAGGGGGTAGCGGGAGTCGAGCAGTACTTC. Amino acids: CASSLEGVAGVEQYF.

The chain employs TRBV28 and TRBJ1-6; D is uncertain. Trimming removed 5 bases from V and 7 bases from J, with 27 bases in between. Germline-derived CDR1 and CDR2 are MDHEN and SYDVKM. This CDR3 region has 19 residues. The CDR3 DNA follows: TGTGCCAGCAGTCTATTTGGTTTGGATTCGAGGACTGGGAATTCACCCCTCCACTTT. This codes for CASSLFGLDSRTGNSPLHF.